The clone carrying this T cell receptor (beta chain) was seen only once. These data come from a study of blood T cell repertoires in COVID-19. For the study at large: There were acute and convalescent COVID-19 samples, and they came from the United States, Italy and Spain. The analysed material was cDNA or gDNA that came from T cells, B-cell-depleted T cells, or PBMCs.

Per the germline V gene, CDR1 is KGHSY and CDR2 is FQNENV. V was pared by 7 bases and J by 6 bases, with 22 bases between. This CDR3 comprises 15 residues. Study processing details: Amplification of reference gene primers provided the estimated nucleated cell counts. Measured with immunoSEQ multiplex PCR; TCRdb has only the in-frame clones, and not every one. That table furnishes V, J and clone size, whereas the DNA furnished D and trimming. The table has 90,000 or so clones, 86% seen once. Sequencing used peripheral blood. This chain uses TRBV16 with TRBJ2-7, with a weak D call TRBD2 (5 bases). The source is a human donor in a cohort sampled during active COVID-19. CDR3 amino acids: CASNQGLAVGSEQYF. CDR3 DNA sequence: TGTGCCAGCAATCAAGGGCTAGCTGTTGGGTCCGAGCAGTACTTC. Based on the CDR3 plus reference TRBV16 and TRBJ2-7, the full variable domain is GEEVAQTPKHLVRGEGQKAKLYCAPIKGHSYVFWYQQVLKNEFKFLISFQNENVFDETGMPKERFSAKCLPNSPCSLEIQATKLEDSAVYFCASNQGLAVGSEQYFGPGTRLTVT.